The clone carrying this TCR beta chain has more than one count but fewer than ten. Per germline, CDR1 SEHNR and CDR2 FQNEAQ (reference sequence). The CDR3 is 16 residues long. Trimming stripped 0 bases from V and 5 bases from J, with 13 bases between. Original processing notes: How many nucleated cells were present was estimated from reference gene primer amplification. Using immunoSEQ multiplex PCR, the repertoire was profiled, and TCRdb retains in-frame clones only, with some absent. D and trimming come from the DNA, and the V and J calls and clone size come from that table. The table shows over 100,000 clones, with approximately 84% occurring only once. This entry comes from a study of blood T cell repertoires in COVID-19. Study overall: T cells, B-cell-depleted T cells, or PBMCs provided the cDNA or gDNA that served as material.

The rearrangement links TRBV7-9 to TRBJ1-4; maybe TRBD1 (6 bases). Sequences were obtained from peripheral blood. The sequence was obtained from a middle-aged man with active or convalescent COVID-19. The CDR3 bases are TGTGCCAGCAGCTTAGCCAGGACAGCTTCCAATGAAAAACTGTTTTTT. It translates to CASSLARTASNEKLFF.